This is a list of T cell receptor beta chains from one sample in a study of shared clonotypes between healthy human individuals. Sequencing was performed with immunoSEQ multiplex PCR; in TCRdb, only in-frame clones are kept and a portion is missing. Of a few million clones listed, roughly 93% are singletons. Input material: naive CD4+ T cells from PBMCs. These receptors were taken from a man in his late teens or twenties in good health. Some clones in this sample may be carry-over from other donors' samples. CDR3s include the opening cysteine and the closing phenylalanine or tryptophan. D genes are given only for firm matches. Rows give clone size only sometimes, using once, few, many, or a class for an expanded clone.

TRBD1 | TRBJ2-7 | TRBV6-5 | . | TGTGCCAGCTCCCCCACCAGAGACAGGGGCAACGAGCAGTACTTC | CASSPTRDRGNEQYF
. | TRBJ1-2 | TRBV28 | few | TGTGCCAGCAGTTTACGGAAGTATGGCTACACCTTC | CASSLRKYGYTF
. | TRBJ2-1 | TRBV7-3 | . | TGTGCCAGCAGCTTAAATTCTCCGGGATTCTACAATGAGCAGTTCTTC | CASSLNSPGFYNEQFF
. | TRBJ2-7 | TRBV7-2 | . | TGTGCCAGCAGCTTATTGCGGGACTTTGGGCAGTACTTC | CASSLLRDFGQYF
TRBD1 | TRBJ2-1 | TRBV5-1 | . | TGCGCCAGCAGCGAGGACAGGGGTAAGCAGTTCTTC | CASSEDRGKQFF
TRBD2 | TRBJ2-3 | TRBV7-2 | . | TGTGCCAGCAGTTGGTCGGGACTAGATCAGTATTTT | CASSWSGLDQYF
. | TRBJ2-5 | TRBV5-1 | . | TGCGCCAGCAGCTTGGCGGTACAAGAGACCCAGTACTTC | CASSLAVQETQYF
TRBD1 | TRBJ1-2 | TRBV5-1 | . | TGCGCCAGCAGGCTACAGGGGGATGGCTACACCTTC | CASRLQGDGYTF
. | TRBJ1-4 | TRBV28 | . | TGTGCCAGCAGTTCCGGGGGGGGACGATCCGGAAAACTGTTTTTT | CASSSGGGRSGKLFF
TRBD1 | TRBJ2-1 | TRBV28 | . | TGTGCCAGCAGTTTAGGAAGGACAGGCACCTACAATGAGCAGTTCTTC | CASSLGRTGTYNEQFF
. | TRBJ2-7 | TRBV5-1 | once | TGCGCCAGCAGCTTGCAGGTTCCCTACGAGCAGTACTTC | CASSLQVPYEQYF
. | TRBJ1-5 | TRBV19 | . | TGTGCCAGTCGGGGCTCGGCGGCTCAGGATCAGCCCCAGCATTTT | CASRGSAAQDQPQHF
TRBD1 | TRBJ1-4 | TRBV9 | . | TGTGCCAGCAGCCCCTTCACAGGGGCCGGTGAAAAACTGTTTTTT | CASSPFTGAGEKLFF
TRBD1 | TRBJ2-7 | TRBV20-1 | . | TGCAGTGCTAAAGGGGGCCACGAGCAGTACTTC | CSAKGGHEQYF
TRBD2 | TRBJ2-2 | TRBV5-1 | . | TGCGCCAGCAGCTTGAGGCTAGCGGGAGTGGTAACTGGGGAGCTGTTTTTT | CASSLRLAGVVTGELFF
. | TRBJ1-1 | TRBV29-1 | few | TGCAGCGTGGGGACGGGGGTTACTGAAGCTTTCTTT | CSVGTGVTEAFF
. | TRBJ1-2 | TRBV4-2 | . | TGTGCCAGCAGCCAAGATCGATTGGGACCTAATAACTATGGCTACACCTTC | CASSQDRLGPNNYGYTF
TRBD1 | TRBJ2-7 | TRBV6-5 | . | TGTGCCAGCTCCCCGGGACAGGGGTTCTACGAGCAGTACTTC | CASSPGQGFYEQYF
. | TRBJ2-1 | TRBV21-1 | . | TGTGCCAGCAGCAAAGATCCGGGTACGGGCAGCAAGGACTACAATGAGCAGTTCTTC | CASSKDPGTGSKDYNEQFF
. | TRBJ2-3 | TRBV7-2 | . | TGTGCCAGCAGCACCTGGGGCGGGAATAGGGATACGCAGTATTTT | CASSTWGGNRDTQYF
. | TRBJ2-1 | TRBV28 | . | TGTGCCAGCAAGCCGGGGCAGATGTACAATGAGCAGTTCTTC | CASKPGQMYNEQFF
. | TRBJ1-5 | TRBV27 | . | TGTGCCAGCAGTTTATCGAGGGGGAATCAGCCCCAGCATTTT | CASSLSRGNQPQHF
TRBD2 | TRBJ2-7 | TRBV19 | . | TGTGCCAGTAGTACCGGACTAGCGGGAGTTGGCGAGCAGTACTTC | CASSTGLAGVGEQYF
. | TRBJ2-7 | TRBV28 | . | TGTGCCAGCAGCATTAGGGTAGGGGCGGGACCCTACGAGCAGTACTTC | CASSIRVGAGPYEQYF
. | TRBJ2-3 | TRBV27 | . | TGTGCCAGCAGGACCGTGCTAGCATCAGATACGCAGTATTTT | CASRTVLASDTQYF
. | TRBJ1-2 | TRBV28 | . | TGTGCCAGCAGTTTTTGGGCAGACTATAACTATGGCTACACCTTC | CASSFWADYNYGYTF
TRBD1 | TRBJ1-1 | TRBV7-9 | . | TGTGCCAGCAGCTTACCGGGACAGGGGAGCGCTGAAGCTTTCTTT | CASSLPGQGSAEAFF
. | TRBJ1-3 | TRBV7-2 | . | TGTGCCAGCAGCTTGGGAGGGCCAGGAGGGACCACCATATATTTT | CASSLGGPGGTTIYF
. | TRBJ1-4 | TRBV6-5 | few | TGTGCCAGCAGTTACTCTTGGACAGCGGGAGAAAAACTGTTTTTT | CASSYSWTAGEKLFF
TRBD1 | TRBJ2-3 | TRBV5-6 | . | TGTGCCAGCAGCTTCTCGGACAGGGCAAATACGCAGTATTTT | CASSFSDRANTQYF
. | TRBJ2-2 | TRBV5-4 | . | TGTGCCAGCAGCTTGGTAGGTCTAGCGAACACCGGGGAGCTGTTTTTT | CASSLVGLANTGELFF
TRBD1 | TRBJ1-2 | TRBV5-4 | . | TGTGCCAGCAGCCTACCCGGGACAGGGACCTATGGCTACACCTTC | CASSLPGTGTYGYTF
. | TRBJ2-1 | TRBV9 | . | TGTGCCAGCAGCGTAGCTCCGGGAGTAGAGGACAATGAGCAGTTCTTC | CASSVAPGVEDNEQFF
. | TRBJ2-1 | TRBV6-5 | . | TGTGCCAGCAGTTTTAGCCTCTACAATGAGCAGTTCTTC | CASSFSLYNEQFF
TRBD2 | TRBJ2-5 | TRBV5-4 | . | TGTGCCAGCAGCCCACTAGCGGGAAGAGAAGGGGAGACCCAGTACTTC | CASSPLAGREGETQYF
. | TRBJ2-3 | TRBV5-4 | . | TGTGCCAGCAGCCTCGCGGGCACAGATACGCAGTATTTT | CASSLAGTDTQYF
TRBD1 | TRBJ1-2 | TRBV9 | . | TGTGCCAGCAGCGCACCCGGGACAGGGAATCATGGCTACACCTTC | CASSAPGTGNHGYTF
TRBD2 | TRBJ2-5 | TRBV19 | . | TGTGCCAGTACCGATTCACCGGGACTAGCACGGGGTGGAGAGACCCAGTACTTC | CASTDSPGLARGGETQYF
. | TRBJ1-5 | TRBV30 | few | TGTGCCTGGAGATCTGAGGGGAATCAGCCCCAGCATTTT | CAWRSEGNQPQHF
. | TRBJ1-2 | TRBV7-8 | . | TGTGCCAGCAGCAACCACTCGGACTTCACCTCCTCAGGGGATGGCTACACCTTC | CASSNHSDFTSSGDGYTF
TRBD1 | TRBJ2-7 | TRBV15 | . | TGTGCCACCAGAGAAAAGGGACAGGTGAAGGGCGAGCAGTACTTC | CATREKGQVKGEQYF
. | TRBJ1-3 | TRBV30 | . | TGTGCCTGGAGTGGGCAACTGGGAAACACCATATATTTT | CAWSGQLGNTIYF
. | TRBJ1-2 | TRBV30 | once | TGTGCCTGGGGGTCCTTATTCCCAACGGAGACAGCGGACCATGGCTACACCTTC | CAWGSLFPTETADHGYTF
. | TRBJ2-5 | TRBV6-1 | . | TGTGCCACCACCCCATCAAGTTGGACCCAGTACTTC | CATTPSSWTQYF
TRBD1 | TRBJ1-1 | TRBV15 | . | TGTGCCACCAGCAGCCTGTGGACAGGGGGGTCTGAAGCTTTCTTT | CATSSLWTGGSEAFF
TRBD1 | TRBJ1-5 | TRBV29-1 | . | TGCAGCGTAGGACAGGCCGCCAATCAGCCCCAGCATTTT | CSVGQAANQPQHF
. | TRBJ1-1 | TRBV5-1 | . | TGCGCCAGCAGCTTGGACCCGACAGGCGTGAACACTGAAGCTTTCTTT | CASSLDPTGVNTEAFF